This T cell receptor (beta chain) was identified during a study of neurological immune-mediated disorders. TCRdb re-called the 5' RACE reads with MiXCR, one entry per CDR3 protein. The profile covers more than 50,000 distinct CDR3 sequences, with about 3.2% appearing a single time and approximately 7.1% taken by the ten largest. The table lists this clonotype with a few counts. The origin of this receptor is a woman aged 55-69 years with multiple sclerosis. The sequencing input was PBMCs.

The CDR3 nucleotides read TGCAGCGTTGTGGACGGACCCTACGAGCAGTACTTC. This encodes CSVVDGPYEQYF. The rearrangement uses TRBV29-1 and TRBJ2-7; no firm D call. The length of the CDR3 is 12 residues. Trimming left V 4 bases short and J 2 bases short, with 9 bases between. Germline V gene lookup returns CDR1 SQVTM and CDR2 ANQGSEA.